This T cell receptor (beta chain) was retrieved from a study of blood T cell repertoires in COVID-19. Generated by immunoSEQ multiplex PCR, the TCRdb table keeps only in-frame clones and is missing some. Of fewer than 300,000 clones in the sample, 75% to 90% are singletons; the top ten hold over 8.5%. Trimming stripped 11 bases from V and 0 bases from J, with 18 bases between. Germline assignment: CDR1 MNHEY and CDR2 SVGAGI. This CDR3 spans 15 amino acids. The specimen sequenced was peripheral blood. The gene calls are TRBV6-5 and TRBJ2-3; D possibly corresponds to TRBD2 (6 bases). The sequence was collected from a human donor in a cohort sampled during active COVID-19. The CDR3 nucleotides read TGTGCCGGGGGGAAGGGGTCGTCTAGCACAGATACGCAGTATTTT. Protein sequence: CAGGKGSSSTDTQYF.